The T cell receptor (beta chain) described here comes from a study of cytomegalovirus exposure and HLA in healthy donors. Study overall: In terms of ancestry, the Caucasian-associated cluster contained 75% to 85% of the approximately 400 genotyped donors. General observations from the study: As a later analysis showed, several of the most significant clusters appeared to be linked to common viral pathogens.

This CDR3 has 17 amino acids. Trimming removed 1 base from V and 7 bases from J, with 20 bases in between. Germline V gives CDR1 SGDLS, CDR2 YYNGEE. In regard to this clone: Its antigen is unidentified.

PCR primers comprised 60 Vbeta and 13 Jbeta primers. Study processing details: Later analysis identified 65 million to 80 million unique TCR beta chains, 10 million to 12 million shared. The data were produced by immunoSEQ multiplex PCR, yet TCRdb's version contains in-frame clones alone and is incomplete. That table supplies the V and J calls and clone size; D and trimming were determined from the DNA. This table has 150,000 to 200,000 clones, around 68% appearing once. The receptor was isolated from a man aged 45 to 65 in good health and CMV-seronegative. What was sequenced was PBMCs. The chain couples TRBV9 to TRBJ2-2; TRBD2 might be the D (7 bases). The CDR3 reads CASSVSAGALGGGELFF. In DNA, the CDR3 is TGTGCCAGCAGCGTATCCGCGGGGGCTCTTGGGGGCGGGGAGCTGTTTTTT.